Listed here are 10 T cell receptor beta chains from one sample, sequenced in a study of metastatic and nonmetastatic thyroid tumors. Nobody among the patients had been given any treatment before thyroid surgery. TCRdb reanalyzed the PCR reads via MiXCR. The sample shows more than 40,000 clones, roughly 26% of them seen only once. The sequencing sample was made of tumor tissue. The receptors stem from a female donor with papillary thyroid cancer or a benign thyroid nodule (not recorded which). Some clones in this sample may be carry-over from other donors' samples.

The sample holds many counts of this clone. Other DNA sequences from this sample encode an identical CDR3 as well. The gene calls are TRBV18 and TRBJ2-1; D not certain. The V end was cut by 3 bases, the J end by 3 bases, with 3 bases between. Germline V CDR1 and CDR2: KGHSH, LQKENI. The CDR3 is 12 amino acids. CDR3 region: CASSPGYNEQFF. The DNA of the CDR3 is TGTGCCAGCTCACCGGGCTACAATGAGCAGTTCTTC.

CDR3 protein: CASSLVASGEETQYF. The CDR3 region has the DNA TGTGCCAGCAGTTTAGTAGCTAGCGGAGAAGAGACCCAGTACTTC. This sequence joins TRBV12-3 or TRBV12-4 and TRBJ2-5, with 7 bases aligning to TRBD2. This CDR3 contains 15 residues. Germline trimming cut 1 base from V and 3 bases from J; bases unmatched to any gene: 5.

V usage is TRBV20-1 and J usage is TRBJ2-2; tentative D call: TRBD1 (5 bases). There are 15 residues in the CDR3. The V end lost 0 bases, the J end lost 4 bases, and 12 bases lay between the germline ends. The V gene's germline CDR1 is DFQATT and CDR2 SNEGSKA (reference sequence). The CDR3 spells CSARDLRQLTGELFF. CDR3 sequence (DNA): TGCAGTGCTAGAGATTTGAGACAGCTCACCGGGGAGCTGTTTTTT.

In this sample, this clone turned up many times. A much larger clone lies a single base off, so this may be a read error. The chain uses TRBV24-1 and TRBJ2-2, with D perhaps given as TRBD1 or TRBD2 (5 bases each). The CDR3 length is 13 residues. CDR1 is KGHDR, CDR2 SFDVKD, per germline. The CDR3 here is CATRGPGTVELFF. The CDR3 coding sequence is TGTGCCACCAGAGGACCGGGGACCGTGGAGCTGTTTTTT.

This clone has at least ten counts. The gene calls are TRBV12-3 or TRBV12-4 and TRBJ1-2; tentative D call: TRBD1 (5 bases). V was pared by 5 bases and J by 3 bases, with 10 bases between. The CDR3 is made up of 13 amino acids. CDR3: CASSRRVHYGYTF. The CDR3 DNA reads TGTGCCAGCAGTCGCAGGGTGCACTATGGCTACACCTTC.

This chain links TRBV7-2 with TRBJ1-5; tentatively, D is TRBD1 (5 bases). CDR3 length: 13 residues. Germline V CDR1 and CDR2: SGHTA, FQGNSA. Trimming stripped 3 bases from V and 3 bases from J, with 6 bases between. The CDR3 here is CASSLDTNQPQHF. Written as DNA, the CDR3 is TGTGCCAGCAGCTTGGACACCAATCAGCCCCAGCATTTT. Looking up the rest from reference TRBV7-2 and TRBJ1-5 gives the full variable domain: GAGVSQSPSNKVTEKGKDVELRCDPISGHTALYWYRQSLGQGLEFLIYFQGNSAPDKSGLPSDRFSAERTGGSVSTLTIQRTQQEDSAVYLCASSLDTNQPQHFGDGTRLSIL.

In this sample, this clone turned up many times. This sequence joins TRBV4-1 and TRBJ1-3; D uncertain. Germline V gene sequence: CDR1 MGHRA, CDR2 YSYEKL. V was clipped by 1 base and J by 6 bases, with 13 bases between them. This CDR3 has 15 amino acids. Here the CDR3 reads CASSQAPGYINTIYF. The CDR3 DNA follows: TGCGCCAGCAGCCAAGCACCAGGTTATATAAACACCATATATTTT.

This clone was seen a few times. Other DNA sequences from this sample encode an identical CDR3 as well. V usage is TRBV29-1 and J usage is TRBJ1-1; D not resolved. The CDR3 consists of 13 residues. The V gene lost 3 bases and the J gene lost 2 bases, with 10 bases spanning the gap. Germline CDR1 is SQVTM and CDR2 is ANQGSEA. In nucleotides, the CDR3 is TGCAGCGTTGATTCGGGCTCTAACACTGAAGCTTTCTTT. It codes for CSVDSGSNTEAFF.

In regard to this clone: An end of the junction differs from the germline gene, which may be a read error. The chain combines TRBV2 with TRBJ2-4, with D uncertain. This CDR3 has 12 residues. Per the germline V gene, CDR1 is SNHLY and CDR2 is FYNNEI. The CDR3, as DNA: TGTGCCAGCAGCGAAGGCAGGAACATTCAGTACTTC. This gives the protein CASSEGRNIQYF.

This clone was seen a few times. This chain links TRBV27 with TRBJ2-6, with 7 bases that match TRBD1. This CDR3 comprises 15 residues. Trimming took 5 bases from V and 2 from J; bases not matched to a gene: 3. In germline, CDR1 is MNHEY, CDR2 SMNVEV (reference sequence). CDR3 coding DNA: TGTGCCAGCAGTCCGCAGGGGGCTGGGGCCAACGTCCTGACTTTC. This sequence encodes CASSPQGAGANVLTF.